This entry lists 13 T cell receptor beta chains sequenced from one sample in a study of breast tumors, draining lymph nodes, adjacent tissues. TCRdb re-called the multiplex PCR reads through MiXCR, storing one row per CDR3 protein. Among over 150,000 distinct CDR3 sequences listed, over 25% were seen once. Samples came from axillary lymph nodes draining the breast cancer. Sequenced input: axillary lymph node tissue. The receptors were gathered from a female donor with breast cancer. Some clones in this sample may be carry-over from other donors' samples.

This clonotype was seen many times. CDR3: CASSRLAESSYNEQFF. In nucleotides, the CDR3 is TGTGCCAGTAGTCGACTAGCGGAGAGCTCCTACAATGAGCAGTTCTTC. The chain couples TRBV19 to TRBJ2-1; 9 positions match TRBD2. With 5 bases clipped from V and 0 bases from J, the junction kept 5 bases outside the gene matches. The CDR3 sequence is 16 residues long. Germline CDR1 and CDR2: LNHDA and SQIVND (reference sequence).

This clonotype was recorded at least ten times. The chain links TRBV20-1 to TRBJ2-2; TRBD2 agrees at 12 bases. Germline CDR1 is DFQATT and CDR2 is SNEGSKA (reference sequence). Germline trimming cut 3 bases from V and 10 bases from J; bases unmatched to any gene: 6. The CDR3 has 14 residues. CDR3 sequence: CSARSTSGSLELFF. The CDR3 DNA is TGCAGTGCTAGGTCGACTAGCGGGAGCTTGGAGCTGTTTTTT.

J is TRBJ2-1 and V is TRBV5-6, with D unclear. Germline values: CDR1 SGHDT, CDR2 YYEEEE. V was cut by 4 bases and J by 8 bases, with 7 bases left in between. The CDR3 consists of 11 residues. CDR3 nucleotide sequence: TGTGCCAGCAGCCTATACGATGAGCAGTTCTTC. Its protein is CASSLYDEQFF.

This clonotype was recorded a few times. V is TRBV6-1 and J is TRBJ2-1, with 7 bases fitting TRBD2. Germline CDR1 is MNHNS and CDR2 is SASEGT. The CDR3 consists of 15 residues. The V gene end was trimmed by 4 bases and the J gene end by 6 bases; junction bases not matched to a gene: 9. In DNA, the CDR3 is TGTGCCAGCAGTGCTAGCGGAGCTCCCTTCAATGAGCAGTTCTTC. Protein: CASSASGAPFNEQFF.

This clonotype has at least ten counts. This chain joins TRBV4-1 and TRBJ2-5; TRBD1 agrees at 9 bases. CDR3 length: 16 residues. The ends lost 2 bases at V and 2 bases at J; junction bases unmatched: 6. Germline CDR1 is MGHRA and CDR2 is YSYEKL. The CDR3, as DNA: TGCGCCAGCAGCCAATCAACCGGGACAGGGCAAGAGACCCAGTACTTC. Its translation: CASSQSTGTGQETQYF.

Regarding this clonotype: This could be a read error, since a much larger clone is one nucleotide away. The V gene is TRBV7-9, the J gene TRBJ2-4, with TRBD2 matching 7 bases. The V gene's germline CDR1 is SEHNR and CDR2 FQNEAQ (reference sequence). The CDR3 covers 15 residues. With V trimmed by 8 bases and J by 0 bases, 7 bases remained unmatched. This CDR3 is CASGSGGIAKNIQYF. CDR3 coding DNA: TGTGCCAGCGGCTCCGGGGGGATAGCCAAAAACATTCAGTACTTC.

V usage is TRBV18 and J usage is TRBJ1-6, with D perhaps matching TRBD1 (6 bases). CDR3 length: 17 amino acids. The V and J ends lost 0 bases and 8 bases respectively, with 17 bases between them. Germline V CDR1 and CDR2: KGHSH, LQKENI. CDR3 residues: CASSPPGSTGRDSPLHF. In DNA, the CDR3 is TGTGCCAGCTCACCACCGGGGAGCACAGGGCGAGATTCACCCCTCCACTTT.

As concerns this clonotype: Since a much larger clone is just one base distant, this may be a read error. The chain combines TRBV9 with TRBJ2-7; D gene uncertain. This CDR3 region has 14 residues. Germline V gene lookup returns CDR1 SGDLS and CDR2 YYNGEE. The CDR3 reads CASSSQRSSYEQSF. In nucleotides, the CDR3 is TGTGCCAGCAGCTCACAAAGGAGCTCCTACGAGCAGTCCTTC.

This clonotype was seen repeatedly, ten times or more. In nucleotides, the CDR3 is TGCGCCAGCAGCTTGGACGGACAGGCTTTCGTCCAGGGCTACACCTTC. Its translation: CASSLDGQAFVQGYTF. This rearrangement joins TRBV5-1 to TRBJ1-2, with TRBD1 matching over 7 bases. CDR1 and CDR2 (germline): SGHRS, YFSETQ. The CDR3 consists of 16 residues. With V trimmed by 0 bases and J by 8 bases, 13 bases remained unmatched.

Comment on this clonotype: A single base separates this from a much larger clone, so it may be a read error. The V call is TRBV12-3 or TRBV12-4, the J call TRBJ2-7; D call uncertain. With 3 bases removed from V and 6 bases from J, the gap between germline ends came to 12 bases. The CDR3 covers 13 residues. The CDR3 DNA is TGTGCCAGCAGTTTCGGGTTGGCAAGCGAGCAGTACTTC. This sequence encodes CASSFGLASEQYF.

This clonotype was recorded at least ten times. The chain uses TRBV24-1 and TRBJ2-2; D is perhaps TRBD1 or TRBD2 (5 bases each). Trimming pared 12 bases from V and 3 bases from J, leaving 13 bases between. This CDR3 contains 13 residues. From germline, CDR1 is KGHDR and CDR2 SFDVKD. The CDR3 DNA reads TGTGCCGCCCTGAGGGGCTACACCGGGGAGCTGTTTTTT. As protein: CAALRGYTGELFF.

This clonotype was found many times. The chain uses TRBV5-1 and TRBJ1-5, with 7 bases identical to TRBD1. The J segment lost 4 bases and the V segment lost 1 base, leaving 5 bases of the junction unmatched. CDR3 length: 15 residues. Germline V gene lookup returns CDR1 SGHRS and CDR2 YFSETQ. The CDR3 nucleotides are TGCGCCAGCAGCTTGAATCCGGGACAGAATCAGCCCCAGCATTTT. It is translated as CASSLNPGQNQPQHF.

The CDR3 here is CASLPDLAGGHFGEPQHF. For the CDR3, the DNA is TGTGCCAGCCTACCCGACCTAGCGGGGGGGCACTTCGGGGAGCCCCAGCATTTT. V usage is TRBV7-2 and J usage is TRBJ1-5, with D maybe TRBD1 (6 bases). There are 18 residues in the CDR3. Germline CDR1 reads SGHTA; CDR2 reads FQGNSA. Trimming took 8 bases from V and 8 from J, leaving 31 bases between them. The full variable domain, its missing parts supplied by reference TRBV7-2 and TRBJ1-5, is GAGVSQSPSNKVTEKGKDVELRCDPISGHTALYWYRQSLGQGLEFLIYFQGNSAPDKSGLPSDRFSAERTGGSVSTLTIQRTQQEDSAVYLCASLPDLAGGHFGEPQHFGDGTRLSIL.